The rows below give T cell receptor beta chains drawn from one sample of a study of blood T cell repertoires in COVID-19. TCRdb keeps only in-frame clones here, not all; method: immunoSEQ multiplex PCR. The table has about 430,000 clones, about 88% seen once. Material for sequencing was PBMCs or T cells enriched from blood (not recorded which). These receptor sequences come from a woman younger than 35 who had been exposed to COVID-19. Each CDR3 is given with its conserved first and last residue. The order of the fields is clone size, J gene, V gene, D gene, CDR3 DNA, CDR3 protein. D genes are given only for firm matches. Only some rows state a clone size, as once, few, many or a class for expanded clones.

size: -
J: TRBJ1-4
V: TRBV18
D: -
DNA: TGTGCCAGCTCACCGAATCAAGGGGCAGATGAAAAACTGTTTTTT
CDR3: CASSPNQGADEKLFF

size: -
J: TRBJ2-6
V: TRBV5-5
D: TRBD1
DNA: TGTGCCAGCAGCCTCGGACAGGGAATTTCGTCTGTGGCCAACGTCCTGACTTTC
CDR3: CASSLGQGISSVANVLTF

size: -
J: TRBJ2-3
V: TRBV6-6
D: -
DNA: TGTGCCAGCAGTTACAGAAGGGGCGATACGCAGTATTTT
CDR3: CASSYRRGDTQYF

size: few
J: TRBJ2-7
V: TRBV6-5
D: -
DNA: TGTGCCAGCAGTTACTCCCACACCGTCTCCTACGAGCAGTACTTC
CDR3: CASSYSHTVSYEQYF

size: -
J: TRBJ2-7
V: TRBV30
D: -
DNA: TGTGCCTGGTGTCCCTCTGGGGCCCAGCAGTACTTC
CDR3: CAWCPSGAQQYF

size: -
J: TRBJ1-2
V: TRBV5-6
D: TRBD1
DNA: TGTGCCAGCAGCCGTCCCGGGACAGGGTTCGGCGGCTACACCTTC
CDR3: CASSRPGTGFGGYTF

size: -
J: TRBJ2-7
V: TRBV4-2
D: -
DNA: TGTGCCAGCAGCCAAGACGGAGTCTACGAGCAGTACTTC
CDR3: CASSQDGVYEQYF

size: -
J: TRBJ2-3
V: TRBV11-2
D: TRBD2
DNA: TGTGCCAGCAGCTCCCGGGGGGTTAGCACAGATACGCAGTATTTT
CDR3: CASSSRGVSTDTQYF

size: -
J: TRBJ2-7
V: TRBV4-2
D: -
DNA: TGTGCCAGCAGCCAAGAATACCAGGGGCCCATTAACTACGAGCAGTACTTC
CDR3: CASSQEYQGPINYEQYF

size: -
J: TRBJ2-3
V: TRBV7-2
D: -
DNA: TGTGCCAGCGAGGGGCGGGGCGAGAAGATTTGGGATACGCAGTATTTT
CDR3: CASEGRGEKIWDTQYF

size: -
J: TRBJ2-1
V: TRBV18
D: TRBD2
DNA: TGTGCCAGCTCACCCCCGGGACTAGCGGGATTTTATGAGCAGTTCTTC
CDR3: CASSPPGLAGFYEQFF

size: -
J: TRBJ1-1
V: TRBV19
D: -
DNA: TGTGCCAGTAGTGACAGGCCGAACACTGAAGCTTTCTTT
CDR3: CASSDRPNTEAFF

size: -
J: TRBJ2-7
V: TRBV3-1/TRBV3-2
D: TRBD1
DNA: TGTGCCAGCAGCCAAGAGTTAATAGGGGCGGGACAGGGCTACGAGCAGTACTTC
CDR3: CASSQELIGAGQGYEQYF

size: -
J: TRBJ1-6
V: TRBV5-1
D: TRBD1
DNA: TGCGCCAGCAGCTCCGGCCGGACAGGCCTCTTTGTGGCCCTCCACTTT
CDR3: CASSSGRTGLFVALHF

size: once
J: TRBJ1-1
V: TRBV5-1
D: TRBD1
DNA: TGCGCCAGCAGCCGGCTGACAGGGGGTCTTGAAGCTTTCTTT
CDR3: CASSRLTGGLEAFF

size: -
J: TRBJ2-3
V: TRBV2
D: -
DNA: TGTGCCAGCAGGACAACAGATACGCAGTATTTT
CDR3: CASRTTDTQYF

size: -
J: TRBJ2-2
V: TRBV25-1
D: -
DNA: TGTGCCAGCAGTGAAAGGTGGCTAGCCTCCCACACCGGGGAGCTGTTTTTT
CDR3: CASSERWLASHTGELFF

size: -
J: TRBJ2-3
V: TRBV27
D: -
DNA: TGTGCCAGCAGTCCTACTAGGGCAGATACGCAGTATTTT
CDR3: CASSPTRADTQYF

size: -
J: TRBJ2-7
V: TRBV9
D: -
DNA: TGTGCCAGCAGCGTAGGGGGGCTCGGCGAGCAGTACTTC
CDR3: CASSVGGLGEQYF

size: -
J: TRBJ1-3
V: TRBV5-4
D: -
DNA: TGTGCCAGCAGCTTGTATTGGGAAGGGTCTCGGACTGCTGGAAACACCATATATTTT
CDR3: CASSLYWEGSRTAGNTIYF

size: -
J: TRBJ2-2
V: TRBV6-6
D: TRBD2
DNA: TGTGCCAGCAGTCCGGGACTAGCGGGATCTAAAACCGGGGAGCTGTTTTTT
CDR3: CASSPGLAGSKTGELFF

size: -
J: TRBJ2-7
V: TRBV7-8
D: TRBD1
DNA: TGTGCCAGCAGCCTGACAGGGAGCTCCTACGAGCAGTACTTC
CDR3: CASSLTGSSYEQYF

size: -
J: TRBJ2-6
V: TRBV7-6
D: -
DNA: TGTGCCAGCAGCTTACCGCCGGGGTCCTCTGGGGCCAACGTCCTGACTTTC
CDR3: CASSLPPGSSGANVLTF

size: -
J: TRBJ2-3
V: TRBV24-1
D: TRBD2
DNA: TGTGCCACCAGTGACCTCACTAGCGGGGGTAAAGATACGCAGTATTTT
CDR3: CATSDLTSGGKDTQYF

size: -
J: TRBJ2-5
V: TRBV24-1
D: -
DNA: TGTGCCACCAGTGATAGGGGCGGGGCGGGGACCCAGTACTTC
CDR3: CATSDRGGAGTQYF

size: -
J: TRBJ2-3
V: TRBV7-3
D: -
DNA: TGTGCCAGCAGCTTAACTGGGGGGGGCCCAGATACGCAGTATTTT
CDR3: CASSLTGGGPDTQYF

size: -
J: TRBJ2-2
V: TRBV6-5
D: TRBD2
DNA: TGTGCCAGCAGTTCCTGGACTAGCGGGAGGACCGGGGAGCTGTTTTTT
CDR3: CASSSWTSGRTGELFF

size: -
J: TRBJ2-7
V: TRBV7-9
D: TRBD1
DNA: TGTGCCAGCAGCCGACAGGGGACCGTCTACGAGCAGTACTTC
CDR3: CASSRQGTVYEQYF

size: -
J: TRBJ2-7
V: TRBV14
D: -
DNA: TGTGCCAGCAGCCAAGAAAGGAGGAAGCAGTACTTC
CDR3: CASSQERRKQYF

size: once
J: TRBJ1-5
V: TRBV19
D: -
DNA: TGTGCCAGTAGGGTACAGGGACCCTATAGCAATCAGCCCCAGCATTTT
CDR3: CASRVQGPYSNQPQHF

size: -
J: TRBJ2-3
V: TRBV3-1/TRBV3-2
D: TRBD2
DNA: TGTGCCAGCAGCCAAGCGTCCCCTAGCGGGAGCCCAGATACGCAGTATTTT
CDR3: CASSQASPSGSPDTQYF

size: few
J: TRBJ2-2
V: TRBV6-1
D: TRBD2
DNA: TGTGCCAGCAGTGAAAGGGCGGGAGAGAACACCGGGGAGCTGTTTTTT
CDR3: CASSERAGENTGELFF

size: -
J: TRBJ2-1
V: TRBV10-2
D: -
DNA: TGCGCCACCACTCCCGGCGGGCGTAGCTCCTACAATGAGCAGTTCTTC
CDR3: CATTPGGRSSYNEQFF

size: -
J: TRBJ2-7
V: TRBV15
D: TRBD1
DNA: TGTGCCACCAGCAGCGGGACAGAACAGTACTTC
CDR3: CATSSGTEQYF

size: -
J: TRBJ1-3
V: TRBV5-1
D: -
DNA: TGCGCCAGCAGCTCGCCGGGGGTTATCAAGCCTGGAAACACCATATATTTT
CDR3: CASSSPGVIKPGNTIYF

size: -
J: TRBJ1-5
V: TRBV7-2
D: -
DNA: TGTGCCAGCAGCTTAGCAAGGGGGATGTATCAGCCCCAGCATTTT
CDR3: CASSLARGMYQPQHF

size: -
J: TRBJ2-7
V: TRBV10-1
D: -
DNA: TGCGCCAGCAGTGAGTCCGGGGGTACCCACGAGCAGTACTTC
CDR3: CASSESGGTHEQYF

size: -
J: TRBJ2-1
V: TRBV4-1
D: -
DNA: TGCGCCAGCAGCCAACAACAGGGTACGCTCATCAATGAGCAGTTCTTC
CDR3: CASSQQQGTLINEQFF

size: -
J: TRBJ1-6
V: TRBV9
D: -
DNA: TGTGCCAGCAGCGTAGCCCCCGACGGGTCAAGTTCACCCCTCCACTTT
CDR3: CASSVAPDGSSSPLHF

size: -
J: TRBJ1-6
V: TRBV30
D: TRBD1
DNA: TGTGCCTGGAGTGGACAGGGGGAAAATTCACCCCTCCACTTT
CDR3: CAWSGQGENSPLHF

size: -
J: TRBJ2-1
V: TRBV7-8
D: -
DNA: TGTGCCAGCAGCTTAGTGTTCTCTTACTCCTACAATGAGCAGTTCTTC
CDR3: CASSLVFSYSYNEQFF